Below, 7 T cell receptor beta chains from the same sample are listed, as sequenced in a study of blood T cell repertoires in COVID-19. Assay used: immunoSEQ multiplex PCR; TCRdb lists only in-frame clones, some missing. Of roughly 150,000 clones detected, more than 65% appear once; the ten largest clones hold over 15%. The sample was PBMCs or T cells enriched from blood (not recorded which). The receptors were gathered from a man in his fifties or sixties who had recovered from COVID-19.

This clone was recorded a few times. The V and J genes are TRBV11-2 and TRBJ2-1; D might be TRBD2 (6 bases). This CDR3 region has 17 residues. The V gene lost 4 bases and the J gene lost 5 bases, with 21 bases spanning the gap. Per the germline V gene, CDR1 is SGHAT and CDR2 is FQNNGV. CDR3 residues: CASSYTGTPVYHNEQFF. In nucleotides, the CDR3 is TGTGCCAGCAGCTACACCGGGACTCCGGTATACCACAATGAGCAGTTCTTC. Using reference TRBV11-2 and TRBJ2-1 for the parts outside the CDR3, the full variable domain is EAGVAQSPRYKIIEKRQSVAFWCNPISGHATLYWYQQILGQGPKLLIQFQNNGVVDDSQLPKDRFSAERLKGVDSTLKIQPAKLEDSAVYLCASSYTGTPVYHNEQFFGPGTRLTVL.

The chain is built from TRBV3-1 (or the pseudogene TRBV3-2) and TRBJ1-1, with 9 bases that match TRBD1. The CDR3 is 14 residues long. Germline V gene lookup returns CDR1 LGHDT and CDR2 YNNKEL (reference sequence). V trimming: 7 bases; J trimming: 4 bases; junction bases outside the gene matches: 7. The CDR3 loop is CASNEGQGGTEAFF. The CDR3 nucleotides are TGTGCCAGCAACGAGGGACAGGGAGGCACTGAAGCTTTCTTT.

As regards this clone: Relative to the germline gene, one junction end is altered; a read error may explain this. Written as DNA, the CDR3 is TGTGCCAGCAGTCCGTGGACAGGACCGAACGCTGAAGCTTTCTTT. Residues: CASSPWTGPNAEAFF. The rearrangement joins TRBV28 to TRBJ1-1; 7 positions agree with TRBD1. The CDR3 contains 15 residues. CDR1 and CDR2 from the germline V gene are MDHEN and SYDVKM. The full variable domain, in which reference TRBV28 and TRBJ1-1 provide the parts outside the CDR3, is DVKVTQSSRYLVKRTGEKVFLECVQDMDHENMFWYRQDPGLGLRLIYFSYDVKMKEKGDIPEGYSVSREKKERFSLILESASTNQTSMYLCASSPWTGPNAEAFFGQGTRLTVV.

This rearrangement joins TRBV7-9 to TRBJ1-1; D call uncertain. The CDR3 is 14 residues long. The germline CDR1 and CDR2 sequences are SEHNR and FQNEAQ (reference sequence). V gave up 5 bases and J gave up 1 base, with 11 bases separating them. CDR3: CASSTAGGNTEAFF. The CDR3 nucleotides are TGTGCCAGCAGCACGGCCGGAGGGAACACTGAAGCTTTCTTT.

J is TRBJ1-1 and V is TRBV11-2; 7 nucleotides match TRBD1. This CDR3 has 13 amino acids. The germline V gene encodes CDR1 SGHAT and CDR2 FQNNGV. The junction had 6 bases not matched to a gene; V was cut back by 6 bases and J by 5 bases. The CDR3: CASRGQVLTEAFF. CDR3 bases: TGTGCCAGCAGAGGACAGGTTTTGACTGAAGCTTTCTTT.

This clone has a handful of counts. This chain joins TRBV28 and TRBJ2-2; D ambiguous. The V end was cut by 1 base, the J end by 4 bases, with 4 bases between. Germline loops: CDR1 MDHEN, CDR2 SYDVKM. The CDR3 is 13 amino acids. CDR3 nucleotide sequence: TGTGCCAGCAGTTTATATAGCACCGGGGAGCTGTTTTTT. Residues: CASSLYSTGELFF.

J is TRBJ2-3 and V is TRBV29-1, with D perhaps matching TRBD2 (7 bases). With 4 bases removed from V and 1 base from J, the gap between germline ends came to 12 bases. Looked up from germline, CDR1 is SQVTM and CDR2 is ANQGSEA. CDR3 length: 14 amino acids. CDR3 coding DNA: TGCAGCGTTGGGGGGGGCTCGGGCACAGATACGCAGTATTTT. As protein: CSVGGGSGTDTQYF.